This T cell receptor beta chain comes out of a study of identical twins listed by TCRdb under 2016. For the wider study: To test whether fetal clonotypes persist, this study deep-sequenced TCR alpha and beta repertoires from monozygotic twins, from unrelated adults of various ages, and from cord blood. Replicate twin experiments were performed at different times using different library preparation protocols to rule out contamination. Beyond this particular receptor, the publication reports: Because the same donors could not be followed over many years, conclusions were based on cross-sectional statistical analysis. Out-of-frame TCR alpha sequences shared between twins showed an excess of low generation-probability sequences compared with coincidental sharing between unrelated individuals. In beta out-of-frame sequences, excess twin sharing was weaker, because having fewer shared sequences lowered the signal-to-noise ratio. Fewer insertions were carried by abundant cord blood beta clonotypes, a similar but weaker trend appeared in young adult naive repertoires, and no such trend appeared in memory repertoires. Out-of-frame TCR alpha sharing in monozygotic twins was systematically underestimated by recombination models, whereas sharing between unrelated individuals was in agreement with the recombination models. Zero-insertion analyses could be partly confounded by invariant T cells such as MAIT and iNKT, though diverse VJ usage argued against such confounding for most clonotypes.

The protocol used for the library was 5' RACE. Instrument used: Illumina HiSeq 2000. A universal primer binding site was introduced by template switching, and a unique molecular identifier was present in the final cDNA, enabling accurate counting of TCR cDNA molecules. Specific primers in the conserved constant-segment region were used to synthesize first-strand cDNA for TCR alpha and beta chains. To control for contamination, every cDNA library carried two barcodes: a SMART-Mk sample barcode plus Illumina barcodes. Two successive PCR steps introduced TruSeq adapter sequences along with Illumina sample barcodes. The TCR alpha and beta cDNA libraries were sequenced on the Illumina HiSeq platform using custom primers. Per the source publication's procedure: MiGEC processed the raw reads to extract unique molecular identifiers, while MiXCR was used to determine the CDR3 positions. Recombination models were inferred per individual with the repgenHMM and IGoR tools using an EM algorithm. Shared clonotype analysis was performed with the tcR package in R, normalizing sharing by the product of cloneset sizes. Out-of-frame nonproductive sequences were analyzed to study raw recombination free of thymic and clonal selection effects. TCRdb applied fastp at Q25 and MiXCR to the public reads, then kept only in-frame beta chains. Records with the same CDR3 protein are collapsed into one entry carrying the most frequent genes and DNA. The V and J calls and clone size are TCRdb's, not the authors'. This sample lists over 500,000 distinct CDR3 sequences; 20% to 25% were detected once. The ten largest clones add up to about 0.91% of the sample.

This clonotype was seen a few times. It lacks a known antigen. No base quality values were provided; no much bigger clone lies one nucleotide off. Reading from cysteine to phenylalanine, the CDR3 counts 15 amino acids. Just CDR3 DNA is preserved here, 45 bases in frame from base 1. The germline V gene (reference sequence) gives CDR1 as DFQATT and CDR2 as SNEGSKA. V is clipped by 0 bases and J by 5 bases, and the sequence between their germline boundaries is 14 bases long. Only healthy Caucasian donors were included. The twin cohort comprised three pairs of female monozygotic twins, all aged roughly 18 to 29 years. Positive isolation kits from Invitrogen were used to isolate CD4+ and CD8+ T cell populations. This same sample was also part of a study on T cells expressing NK-cell markers. According to the second study: In sorted CD3+CD56+NKG2C+, CD3+CD56+NKG2C- and CD3+CD56-NKG2C+ T-cell subsets from several donors, TCR beta-chain repertoires were profiled. Among the eight sequenced donors, seven were HCMV-seropositive and one was HCMV-seronegative. In several experiments an anti-gammadeltaTCR antibody was added to restrict sorting to alphabetaTCR-expressing T cells. For 6 or 7 donors, the dominant CD3+CD56+NKG2C+ clonotypes were among the top 10 CD8+ clonotypes and accounted for roughly 1.0-8% of CD8+ T cells. Those dominant clonotypes were again the most abundant among CD3+CD56-NKG2C+ cells in several donors, at roughly 25-65%. Whether the expanded NKG2C-expressing T cell clones were specific for HCMV antigens remained unclear. The study sequenced eight donors, all healthy volunteers chosen at random: three men and five women. HCMV-specific IgG was detected in serum with a commercial ELISA kit to determine HCMV serostatus. MIGEC was used to demultiplex reads and group reads by UMI, and MiTCR was used to assemble and quantify clonotypes. Only TCR cDNA sequences supported by at least two reads were kept to exclude erroneous sequences. Downstream repertoire analysis used the tcR package, and clonotypes were matched across fractions by CDR3 nucleotide sequence plus V segment. VDJmatch was used to annotate antigen specificity against VDJdb, with one amino acid substitution in CDR3 permitted.

This receptor chain uses TRBV20-1 and TRBJ2-1; the D region possibly corresponds to TRBD2 (5 bases align). The sample comprised CD4+ T cells sorted from blood. The receptor was isolated from a woman aged 18-29 years in good health. For the CDR3, the sequence is CSARDGRAGNNEQFF. DNA sequence: TGCAGTGCTAGAGACGGGCGAGCCGGGAACAATGAGCAGTTCTTC.